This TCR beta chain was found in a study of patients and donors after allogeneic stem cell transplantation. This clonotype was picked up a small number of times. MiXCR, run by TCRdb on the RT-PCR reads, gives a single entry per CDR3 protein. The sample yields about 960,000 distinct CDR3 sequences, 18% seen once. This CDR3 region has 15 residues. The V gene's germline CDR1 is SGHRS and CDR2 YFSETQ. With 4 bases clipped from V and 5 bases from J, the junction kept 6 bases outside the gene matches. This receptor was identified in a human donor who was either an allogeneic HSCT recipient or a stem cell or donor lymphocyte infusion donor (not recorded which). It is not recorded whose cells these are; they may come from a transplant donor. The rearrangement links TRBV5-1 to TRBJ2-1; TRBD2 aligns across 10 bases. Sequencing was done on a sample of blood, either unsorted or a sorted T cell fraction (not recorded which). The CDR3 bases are TGCGCCAGCAGCATCCTAGCGGGAGATAACAATGAGCAGTTCTTC. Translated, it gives CASSILAGDNNEQFF.